These 24 T cell receptor beta chains were all obtained from the same sample, sequenced in a study of persistence of HIV-infected CD4 T cells. These receptors are not linked to any known antigen. The libraries were made with immunoSEQ version 4 in survey mode. Clones were sequenced by immunoSEQ multiplex PCR, and TCRdb holds only the in-frame ones, with some missing. The data hold 40,000 to 45,000 clones, with about 90% observed a single time. Anti-CD3/anti-CD28 beads served as a nonspecific positive control stimulus. Sorting of responding CD4+ T cells relied on upregulated CD40 ligand together with CD69. The material sequenced was CD4+ T cells sorted from PBMCs after approximately 19-hour stimulation, taken from a patient who received antiretroviral therapy. These receptors were collected from an adult man with HIV who was CMV-seropositive.

The chain uses TRBV5-1 and TRBJ2-1, with 7 bases identical to TRBD2. This CDR3 region has 15 residues. Per germline, CDR1 SGHRS and CDR2 YFSETQ. Unmatched junction bases numbered 7, after V lost 0 bases and J lost 7 bases. The CDR3 loop reads CASSLAGGRVNEQFF. DNA of the CDR3: TGCGCCAGCAGCTTGGCCGGGGGGAGGGTAAATGAGCAGTTCTTC.

The chain uses TRBV21-1 and TRBJ2-7; the table's D call, TRBD1, has no DNA check behind it. TRBV21-1 is tagged as a pseudogene. CDR3 length: 19 amino acids. CDR3 amino acids: CASSKVSSRVGQGDDEQYF. DNA of the CDR3: TGTGCCAGCAGCAAAGTTAGTAGTCGCGTCGGGCAGGGGGATGACGAGCAGTACTTC.

The rearrangement joins TRBV7-9 to TRBJ2-2, with D possibly matching TRBD1 (6 bases). V lost 7 bases to trimming and J lost 4 bases, with 19 bases between them. CDR1 SEHNR and CDR2 FQNEAQ come from the germline V gene (reference sequence). The CDR3 is 16 residues long. CDR3 sequence (DNA): TGTGCCAGCACCAAATTACAGGGCACCGCCACCGGGGAGCTGTTTTTT. It is translated as CASTKLQGTATGELFF.

V and J are TRBV27 and TRBJ2-5; 7 bases are shared with TRBD1. CDR1 is MNHEY and CDR2 is SMNVEV in the germline V gene (reference sequence). CDR3 length: 17 amino acids. V shed 4 bases, J shed 7 bases, and the junction held 18 bases outside the gene matches. The CDR3 here is CASSSRQGRREVGTQYF. Written as DNA, the CDR3 is TGTGCCAGCAGTTCCCGACAGGGCCGCCGTGAAGTTGGGACCCAGTACTTC.

In DNA, the CDR3 is TGCGCCAGCAGTCCCGGGACCGGTAAAGAGACCCAGTACTTC. Its translation is CASSPGTGKETQYF. The chain is built from TRBV5-1 and TRBJ2-5, with D perhaps given as TRBD1 or TRBD2 (5 bases each). This CDR3 has 14 residues. The V end lost 5 bases, the J end lost 3 bases, and 14 bases lay between the germline ends. From germline, CDR1 is SGHRS and CDR2 YFSETQ.

The CDR3 is CASGSGPKNIQYF. The CDR3 nucleotides are TGTGCCAGCGGCTCGGGACCAAAAAACATTCAGTACTTC. The V call is TRBV5-5, the J call TRBJ2-4; D may match TRBD1 or TRBD2 (5 bases each). The CDR3 totals 13 residues. The germline CDR1 and CDR2 sequences are SGHKS and YYEKEE (reference sequence). V was shortened by 7 bases and J by 4 bases, with 12 bases between the two germline ends.

The V call is TRBV11-3, the J call TRBJ2-2; 8 bases align to TRBD1. With V trimmed by 3 bases and J by 6 bases, 9 bases remained unmatched. Germline loops: CDR1 SGHNT, CDR2 YENEEA. The CDR3 runs to 16 residues. The CDR3 is CASSFRGTGGSGELFF. CDR3 in DNA: TGTGCCAGCAGCTTTCGCGGGACAGGAGGATCCGGGGAGCTGTTTTTT.

This chain joins TRBV5-1 and TRBJ1-4, with TRBD1 identical over 8 bases. The germline V gene has CDR1 SGHRS and CDR2 YFSETQ. Trimming removed 5 bases from V and 8 bases from J; junction bases left unmatched: 11. The CDR3 has 15 amino acids. CDR3 residues: CASSPRGQAKEKLFF. As DNA, the CDR3 is TGCGCCAGCAGTCCCCGGGGACAGGCCAAAGAAAAACTGTTTTTT.

This sequence joins TRBV19 and TRBJ1-2, with TRBD1 matching 10 bases. V gave up 5 bases and J gave up 4 bases; unmatched junction bases: 4. The germline V gene has CDR1 LNHDA and CDR2 SQIVND (reference sequence). The CDR3 contains 14 residues. This chain's CDR3 is CASSLGQGTYGYTF. CDR3 DNA sequence: TGTGCCAGTAGTCTGGGACAGGGGACCTATGGCTACACCTTC.

V gene TRBV2 combines with J gene TRBJ1-2; the D is unclear. The germline V gene encodes CDR1 SNHLY and CDR2 FYNNEI. V lost 8 bases, J lost 4 bases, and 11 bases lay in between. The CDR3 has 12 residues. This CDR3 is CASVEQPYGYTF. The CDR3 DNA sequence: TGTGCCAGCGTTGAACAGCCCTATGGCTACACCTTC.

CDR3 amino acids: CASSTEGRTGLYGYTF. In DNA, the CDR3 is TGTGCCAGTAGTACCGAGGGGAGGACGGGCCTCTATGGCTACACCTTC. V is TRBV19 and J is TRBJ1-2; the D gene is possibly TRBD1 (5 bases). In germline, CDR1 is LNHDA, CDR2 SQIVND (reference sequence). V lost 4 bases and J lost 4, with 19 bases in between. This CDR3 contains 16 residues.

This clone occurred once. CDR3 loop: CATSRGGTGINQPQHF. DNA of the CDR3: TGTGCCACCAGCAGGGGCGGGACAGGGATTAATCAGCCCCAGCATTTT. This chain uses TRBV15 with TRBJ1-5; 9 bases fit TRBD1. The germline gives CDR1 LNHNV, CDR2 YYDKDF (reference sequence). Trimming cost V 3 bases and J 4 bases; bases outside gene matches: 7. This CDR3 comprises 16 residues.

V is TRBV19 and J is TRBJ2-2; D call uncertain. V shed 1 base and J shed 6 bases, with 15 bases lying between them. This CDR3 is 16 amino acids long. Germline lookup yields CDR1 LNHDA and CDR2 SQIVND (reference sequence). The CDR3 DNA sequence: TGTGCCAGTAGTATAGGAAGGGTTAGTGGGGCCGGGGAGCTGTTTTTT. Translating gives CASSIGRVSGAGELFF.

In this sample, this clone turned up once. The chain has TRBV5-4 and TRBJ1-6, with 8 bases fitting TRBD1. Germline V CDR1 and CDR2: SGHNT, YYREEE (reference sequence). V dropped 0 bases and J dropped 7; count of bases not matched to a gene: 0. This CDR3 has 14 residues. Here the CDR3 reads CASSLGQGNSPLHF. The CDR3 DNA reads TGTGCCAGCAGCTTGGGACAGGGGAATTCACCCCTCCACTTT.

The chain uses TRBV2 and TRBJ1-1; 8 positions agree with TRBD1. The CDR3 runs 15 residues. Trimming at V came to 4 bases and at J to 0 bases, leaving 4 bases not matched to a gene. Germline V CDR1 and CDR2: SNHLY, FYNNEI. CDR3 sequence (DNA): TGTGCCAGCAGTGGACAGGGGATAGTGAACACTGAAGCTTTCTTT. It codes for CASSGQGIVNTEAFF.

The chain has TRBV28 and TRBJ2-7; TRBD2 matches 9 bases. V was clipped by 4 bases and J by 2 bases; unmatched bases: 3. The CDR3 covers 14 residues. In germline, CDR1 is MDHEN, CDR2 SYDVKM. The CDR3 loop is CASSYRGGAYEQYF. The CDR3 region has the DNA TGTGCCAGCAGTTACCGCGGGGGGGCCTACGAGCAGTACTTC.

This chain joins TRBV19 and TRBJ2-7, with 11 bases identical to TRBD1. This CDR3 is built from 14 residues. The germline CDR1 and CDR2 sequences are LNHDA and SQIVND (reference sequence). Trimming cost V 5 bases and J 3 bases; bases outside gene matches: 3. Here the CDR3 reads CASSPGTGGYEQYF. The CDR3 coding sequence is TGTGCCAGTAGTCCCGGGACAGGGGGCTACGAGCAGTACTTC.

This chain connects TRBV4-1 to TRBJ1-4; no definite D call. The germline gives CDR1 MGHRA, CDR2 YSYEKL. The V end was cut by 4 bases, the J end by 0 bases, with 12 bases between. The CDR3 loop spans 16 amino acids. The CDR3 loop reads CASSRDRATTNEKLFF. CDR3 DNA: TGCGCCAGCAGCCGCGACCGGGCCACAACTAATGAAAAACTGTTTTTT.

This clone was observed once. One end of the junction does not line up with germline, which may come from a read error. CDR3 bases: TGTGCCAGCAGCCAAGACTCCCCCGGCAGGGACTCCCACAATGAGCAGTTCTTC. It is translated as CASSQDSPGRDSHNEQFF. The J gene is TRBJ2-1, the V gene TRBV3-1 (or the pseudogene TRBV3-2), with D possibly TRBD2 on 6 matching bases. Germline loops: CDR1 LGHDT, CDR2 YNNKEL (reference sequence). The CDR3 length is 18 residues.

This chain links TRBV5-1 with TRBJ1-3; weak D call: TRBD1 (6 bases). The V gene's germline CDR1 is SGHRS and CDR2 YFSETQ. V was trimmed by 2 bases and J by 5 bases, leaving 14 bases between them. There are 15 residues in the CDR3. Written as DNA, the CDR3 is TGCGCCAGCAGCTTACAGGGTGACGGGAGAAACACCATATATTTT. Its protein product is CASSLQGDGRNTIYF.

This clone has just one count. V is TRBV9 and J is TRBJ1-1; D uncertain. V lost 4 bases and J 1 base, leaving 11 bases between the germline ends. Germline V gives CDR1 SGDLS, CDR2 YYNGEE. The CDR3 runs 14 residues. The CDR3 DNA reads TGTGCCAGCAGCTTCGGGCGGCAGAACACTGAAGCTTTCTTT. This encodes CASSFGRQNTEAFF.

The CDR3 nucleotides read TGTGCCAGCAGTTTATCGCTGGGGGGAAACTATGGCTACACCTTC. This sequence encodes CASSLSLGGNYGYTF. The chain employs TRBV27 and TRBJ1-2, with D perhaps TRBD1 (5 bases). V shed 0 bases and J shed 2 bases, with 10 bases lying between them. This CDR3 has 15 amino acids. The germline V gene encodes CDR1 MNHEY and CDR2 SMNVEV (reference sequence).

This clone was detected once. J is TRBJ1-2 and V is TRBV28; D may be TRBD1 (5 bases). In germline, CDR1 is MDHEN, CDR2 SYDVKM. Trimming stripped 8 bases from V and 6 bases from J, with 19 bases between. There are 14 residues in the CDR3. CDR3 sequence (DNA): TGTGCCAGCGGGATAAACAACAGGTTAGATGGCTACACCTTC. It specifies CASGINNRLDGYTF.

The rearrangement joins TRBV18 to TRBJ1-5; D may be TRBD1 (5 bases). The CDR3 is made up of 16 amino acids. The germline V gene encodes CDR1 KGHSH and CDR2 LQKENI. Trimming removed 5 bases at V and 6 bases at J, with 20 bases between. CDR3: CASSSTRQGKTQPQHF. DNA for the CDR3: TGTGCCAGCTCATCGACGCGGCAGGGTAAGACTCAGCCCCAGCATTTT.